A selection of T cell receptor beta chains follows, all from one sample in a study of STAT3 mutations in large granular lymphocyte leukemia. TCRdb's table, derived via immunoSEQ multiplex PCR, lists solely in-frame clones and lacks some. The sample holds 6,000 or so clones; 34% are singletons and the top ten take 15% to 20%. The source material was peripheral blood mononuclear cells. Receptors originate from a woman aged 40 to 49 with T-cell large granular lymphocyte leukemia. Some clones in this sample may be carry-over from other donors' samples. Each CDR3 is given with its conserved first and last residue. A D gene is named only where the DNA matches it firmly. Not every row has a clone size; where given, it reads once, few, many or a size class.

clone size: NA; J gene: TRBJ1-1; D gene: TRBD1; V gene: TRBV10-3; CDR3 protein: CAIRASKGAEVTEAFF; CDR3 DNA: TGTGCCATCCGAGCTTCGAAGGGGGCGGAGGTCACTGAAGCTTTCTTT
clone size: once; J gene: TRBJ2-7; D gene: NA; V gene: TRBV7-8; CDR3 protein: CASSNRQGPSYEQYF; CDR3 DNA: TGTGCCAGCAGCAACCGACAAGGACCCTCCTACGAGCAGTACTTC
clone size: NA; J gene: TRBJ2-1; D gene: TRBD1; V gene: TRBV7-2; CDR3 protein: CASSETGQGKFF; CDR3 DNA: TGTGCCAGCAGCGAAACGGGACAGGGGAAGTTCTTC
clone size: NA; J gene: TRBJ2-7; D gene: NA; V gene: TRBV5-4; CDR3 protein: CASSNGTRRCNF; CDR3 DNA: TGTGCCAGCAGCAACGGGACCCGAAGGTGTAACTTC
clone size: NA; J gene: TRBJ1-2; D gene: NA; V gene: TRBV11-2; CDR3 protein: CASSLGRGGRLANYGYTF; CDR3 DNA: TGTGCCAGCAGCTTAGGAAGGGGGGGACGGCTCGCTAACTATGGCTACACCTTC
clone size: few; J gene: TRBJ1-1; D gene: NA; V gene: TRBV6-5; CDR3 protein: CATRRGTEAFF; CDR3 DNA: TGTGCCACCCGAAGGGGGACTGAAGCTTTCTTT
clone size: NA; J gene: TRBJ1-2; D gene: NA; V gene: TRBV7-9; CDR3 protein: CASSLSRLYGYTF; CDR3 DNA: TGTGCCAGCAGCTTATCGCGGCTCTATGGCTACACCTTC
clone size: NA; J gene: TRBJ2-5; D gene: TRBD1; V gene: TRBV5-1; CDR3 protein: CASSLAPGQRQETQYF; CDR3 DNA: TGCGCCAGCAGCTTGGCCCCGGGACAGAGACAAGAGACCCAGTACTTC
clone size: NA; J gene: TRBJ2-7; D gene: TRBD2; V gene: TRBV4-2; CDR3 protein: CASSQEELAGGPHEQYF; CDR3 DNA: TGTGCCAGCAGCCAAGAAGAACTAGCGGGAGGGCCGCACGAGCAGTACTTC
clone size: few; J gene: TRBJ2-7; D gene: NA; V gene: TRBV27; CDR3 protein: CASSSNRIHEQYF; CDR3 DNA: TGTGCCAGCAGTTCCAATAGGATCCACGAGCAGTACTTC
clone size: NA; J gene: TRBJ2-7; D gene: NA; V gene: TRBV7-2; CDR3 protein: CASSFGTDRTQYF; CDR3 DNA: TGTGCCAGCAGCTTTGGGACGGACAGAACGCAGTACTTC
clone size: NA; J gene: TRBJ2-1; D gene: NA; V gene: TRBV10-2; CDR3 protein: CASSDSLAPWGEQFF; CDR3 DNA: TGCGCCAGCAGTGATAGTCTCGCCCCCTGGGGTGAGCAGTTCTTC
clone size: NA; J gene: TRBJ1-2; D gene: NA; V gene: TRBV4-3; CDR3 protein: CASSQDHVGMEYGYTF; CDR3 DNA: TGCGCCAGCAGCCAAGACCATGTAGGCATGGAATATGGCTACACCTTC
clone size: NA; J gene: TRBJ2-7; D gene: NA; V gene: TRBV28; CDR3 protein: CASSFTGQSYEQYF; CDR3 DNA: TGTGCCAGCAGTTTCACAGGGCAATCCTACGAGCAGTACTTC
clone size: few; J gene: TRBJ2-2; D gene: NA; V gene: TRBV7-6; CDR3 protein: CASSQGRAGRTGELFF; CDR3 DNA: TGTGCCAGCAGCCAAGGGCGTGCGGGAAGGACCGGGGAGCTGTTTTTT
clone size: NA; J gene: TRBJ2-7; D gene: NA; V gene: TRBV29-1; CDR3 protein: CSVEVESYEQYF; CDR3 DNA: TGCAGCGTTGAAGTCGAATCCTACGAGCAGTACTTC
clone size: few; J gene: TRBJ1-2; D gene: NA; V gene: TRBV18; CDR3 protein: CASSRSEGYTF; CDR3 DNA: TGTGCCAGCTCACGGTCAGAGGGCTACACCTTC
clone size: NA; J gene: TRBJ1-3; D gene: NA; V gene: TRBV5-6; CDR3 protein: CASSLGGVPIYF; CDR3 DNA: TGTGCCAGCAGTCTGGGGGGGGTCCCCATATATTTT
clone size: NA; J gene: TRBJ1-5; D gene: NA; V gene: TRBV27; CDR3 protein: CASRRTAHQPQHF; CDR3 DNA: TGTGCCAGCAGGAGGACAGCCCATCAGCCCCAGCATTTT
clone size: few; J gene: TRBJ1-1; D gene: NA; V gene: TRBV25-1; CDR3 protein: CASSAWSSGGMNTEAFF; CDR3 DNA: TGTGCCAGCAGTGCCTGGTCCTCCGGTGGCATGAACACTGAAGCTTTCTTT
clone size: NA; J gene: TRBJ1-1; D gene: TRBD1; V gene: TRBV30; CDR3 protein: CAWSVDPPGQSTTEAFF; CDR3 DNA: TGTGCCTGGAGTGTAGATCCCCCGGGACAGAGCACGACTGAAGCTTTCTTT
clone size: NA; J gene: TRBJ1-5; D gene: NA; V gene: TRBV11-1; CDR3 protein: CASSLRVNQPQHF; CDR3 DNA: TGTGCCAGCAGCTTACGTGTTAATCAGCCCCAGCATTTT
clone size: NA; J gene: TRBJ2-1; D gene: TRBD1; V gene: TRBV9; CDR3 protein: CASSVGTGGAGVEQFF; CDR3 DNA: TGTGCCAGCAGCGTAGGGACAGGGGGGGCCGGTGTGGAGCAGTTCTTC
clone size: NA; J gene: TRBJ1-1; D gene: NA; V gene: TRBV7-9; CDR3 protein: CASSLQRTEAFF; CDR3 DNA: TGTGCCAGCAGCTTACAAAGGACTGAAGCTTTCTTT
clone size: NA; J gene: TRBJ2-5; D gene: TRBD2; V gene: TRBV5-1; CDR3 protein: CASSSTTSGGAWETQYF; CDR3 DNA: TGCGCCAGCAGCTCAACGACTAGCGGGGGGGCTTGGGAGACCCAGTACTTC
clone size: NA; J gene: TRBJ1-2; D gene: TRBD1; V gene: TRBV5-6; CDR3 protein: CASSLGPGGASGYGYTF; CDR3 DNA: TGTGCCAGCAGCTTGGGTCCAGGGGGCGCTTCTGGGTATGGCTACACCTTC
clone size: few; J gene: TRBJ2-1; D gene: NA; V gene: TRBV4-1; CDR3 protein: CASSQAGSKYNEQFF; CDR3 DNA: TGCGCCAGCAGCCAAGCTGGCAGCAAGTACAATGAGCAGTTCTTC
clone size: few; J gene: TRBJ2-1; D gene: NA; V gene: TRBV18; CDR3 protein: CASSLQGSGEQFF; CDR3 DNA: TGTGCCAGCTCACTTCAGGGGAGCGGTGAGCAGTTCTTC
clone size: NA; J gene: TRBJ2-1; D gene: NA; V gene: TRBV5-4; CDR3 protein: CASSLAGPGNEQFF; CDR3 DNA: TGTGCCAGCAGCTTGGCAGGTCCAGGCAATGAGCAGTTCTTC
clone size: few; J gene: TRBJ2-7; D gene: NA; V gene: TRBV18; CDR3 protein: CASSQAVGEQYF; CDR3 DNA: TGTGCCAGCTCACAAGCAGTCGGCGAGCAGTACTTC
clone size: NA; J gene: TRBJ1-2; D gene: NA; V gene: TRBV2; CDR3 protein: CASRAGRTLYGYTF; CDR3 DNA: TGTGCCAGTCGGGCCGGACGGACCCTCTATGGCTACACCTTC
clone size: few; J gene: TRBJ1-1; D gene: NA; V gene: TRBV30; CDR3 protein: CAWSLRGTEAFF; CDR3 DNA: TGTGCCTGGTCCCTGAGGGGCACTGAAGCTTTCTTT
clone size: NA; J gene: TRBJ1-2; D gene: TRBD1; V gene: TRBV9; CDR3 protein: CASSDDREKANYGYTF; CDR3 DNA: TGTGCCAGCAGCGACGACAGGGAAAAAGCTAACTATGGCTACACCTTC
clone size: NA; J gene: TRBJ2-7; D gene: TRBD1; V gene: TRBV30; CDR3 protein: CAWSDPVGQGDLVVHEQYF; CDR3 DNA: TGTGCCTGGAGCGACCCCGTGGGACAGGGGGACCTCGTTGTCCACGAGCAGTACTTC
clone size: few; J gene: TRBJ2-7; D gene: NA; V gene: TRBV9; CDR3 protein: CASSVGGGTGEQYF; CDR3 DNA: TGTGCCAGCAGCGTAGGAGGGGGGACGGGCGAGCAGTACTTC
clone size: NA; J gene: TRBJ1-5; D gene: NA; V gene: TRBV6-6; CDR3 protein: CASRLGDSNQPQHF; CDR3 DNA: TGTGCCAGCAGGTTGGGCGATAGCAATCAGCCCCAGCATTTT
clone size: NA; J gene: TRBJ2-3; D gene: TRBD2; V gene: TRBV5-1; CDR3 protein: CASSLAASGGTDTQYF; CDR3 DNA: TGCGCCAGCAGCTTGGCCGCTAGCGGGGGGACAGATACGCAGTATTTT
clone size: NA; J gene: TRBJ1-1; D gene: NA; V gene: TRBV30; CDR3 protein: CAWSAYSGAEAFF; CDR3 DNA: TGTGCCTGGAGTGCATACAGTGGGGCTGAAGCTTTCTTT
clone size: few; J gene: TRBJ2-7; D gene: TRBD2; V gene: TRBV7-9; CDR3 protein: CASSLLSGRTTYEQYF; CDR3 DNA: TGTGCCAGCAGCCTACTTAGCGGGAGGACCACCTACGAGCAGTACTTC
clone size: NA; J gene: TRBJ1-3; D gene: NA; V gene: TRBV30; CDR3 protein: CAWKAAGNTIYF; CDR3 DNA: TGTGCCTGGAAGGCGGCTGGAAACACCATATATTTT
clone size: few; J gene: TRBJ2-1; D gene: TRBD2; V gene: TRBV7-9; CDR3 protein: CASSSLAGGVGNEQFF; CDR3 DNA: TGTGCCAGCAGTAGCCTAGCGGGAGGAGTGGGGAATGAGCAGTTCTTC
clone size: NA; J gene: TRBJ2-7; D gene: NA; V gene: TRBV11-2; CDR3 protein: CASSLAGPREQYF; CDR3 DNA: TGTGCCAGCAGCTTAGCGGGGCCCCGCGAGCAGTACTTC
clone size: NA; J gene: TRBJ2-1; D gene: TRBD2; V gene: TRBV7-7; CDR3 protein: CASSPGLAETYNEQFF; CDR3 DNA: TGTGCTAGCAGCCCGGGACTAGCGGAGACTTACAATGAGCAGTTCTTC
clone size: few; J gene: TRBJ1-2; D gene: NA; V gene: TRBV7-9; CDR3 protein: CASSPATGLLYGGYTF; CDR3 DNA: TGTGCCAGCAGCCCCGCGACAGGCCTCCTCTACGGGGGCTACACCTTC
clone size: few; J gene: TRBJ1-5; D gene: TRBD1; V gene: TRBV30; CDR3 protein: CAWSKQGDQPQHF; CDR3 DNA: TGTGCCTGGAGTAAACAGGGGGATCAGCCCCAGCATTTT
clone size: NA; J gene: TRBJ2-5; D gene: NA; V gene: TRBV27; CDR3 protein: CASSSHGKETQYF; CDR3 DNA: TGTGCCAGCAGCTCCCACGGGAAAGAGACCCAGTACTTC
clone size: once; J gene: TRBJ2-3; D gene: NA; V gene: TRBV5-1; CDR3 protein: CASSLQLEAPTDTQYF; CDR3 DNA: TGCGCCAGCAGCTTACAACTAGAGGCACCCACAGATACGCAGTATTTT
clone size: NA; J gene: TRBJ1-1; D gene: NA; V gene: TRBV6-6; CDR3 protein: CASSYLKAEAFF; CDR3 DNA: TGTGCCAGCAGTTACTTGAAGGCTGAAGCTTTCTTT
clone size: NA; J gene: TRBJ2-1; D gene: NA; V gene: TRBV4-1; CDR3 protein: CASSQGSAGLNEQFF; CDR3 DNA: TGCGCCAGCAGCCAAGGGTCCGCAGGACTAAATGAGCAGTTCTTC
clone size: few; J gene: TRBJ2-7; D gene: NA; V gene: TRBV7-8; CDR3 protein: CASSNYEGPYEQYF; CDR3 DNA: TGTGCCAGCAGCAATTACGAAGGGCCCTACGAGCAGTACTTC
clone size: once; J gene: TRBJ1-1; D gene: NA; V gene: TRBV6-5; CDR3 protein: CASSRGGPQAEAFF; CDR3 DNA: TGTGCCAGCAGCCGAGGAGGCCCGCAAGCTGAAGCTTTCTTT